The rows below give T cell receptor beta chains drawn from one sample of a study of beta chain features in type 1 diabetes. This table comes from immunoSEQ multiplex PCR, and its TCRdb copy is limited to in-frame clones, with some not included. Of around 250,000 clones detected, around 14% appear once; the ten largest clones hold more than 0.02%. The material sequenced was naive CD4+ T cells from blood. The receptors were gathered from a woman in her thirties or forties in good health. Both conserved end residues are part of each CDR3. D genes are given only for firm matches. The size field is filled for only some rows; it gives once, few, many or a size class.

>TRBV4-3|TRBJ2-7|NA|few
TGCGCCAGCAGCCAAGAGGGGGGATACCTCTACGAGCAGTACTTC
CASSQEGGYLYEQYF
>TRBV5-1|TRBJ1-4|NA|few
TGCGCCAGCAGCTTACCCTTGACCGGGGTAGGCAGAGAAAAACTGTTTTTT
CASSLPLTGVGREKLFF
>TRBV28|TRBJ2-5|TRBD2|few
TGTGCCAGCAGTACGCGACTAGCTCCTTTCACCAGAAAAGAGACCCAGTACTTC
CASSTRLAPFTRKETQYF
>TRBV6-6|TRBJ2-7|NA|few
TGTGCCAGCAGTTACTCCAGGGGCGAGCAGTACTTC
CASSYSRGEQYF
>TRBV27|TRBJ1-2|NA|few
TGTGCCAGCAGTGCCACAGGGATCGATGGCTACACCTTC
CASSATGIDGYTF
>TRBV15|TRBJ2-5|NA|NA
TGTGCCACCAGCAGAGATCGGAGTGACCAGTACTTC
CATSRDRSDQYF
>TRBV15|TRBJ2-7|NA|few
TGTGCCACCAGCGGTCAGGGCTACGAGCAGTACTTC
CATSGQGYEQYF
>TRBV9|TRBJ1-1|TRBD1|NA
TGTGCCGGCAGCGTAGCTTTAGGGGGCCCGGACACTGAAGCTTTCTTT
CAGSVALGGPDTEAFF
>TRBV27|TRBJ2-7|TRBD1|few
TGTGCCAGCAGTTTGCAAGGGACAGGGAGCTCCTACGAGCAGTACTTC
CASSLQGTGSSYEQYF
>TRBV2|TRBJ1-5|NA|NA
TGTGCCAGCAGTGGAAGCAGGGCGGTCGTTATCCGCAATCAGCCCCAGCATTTT
CASSGSRAVVIRNQPQHF
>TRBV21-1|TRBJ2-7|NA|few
TGTGCCAGCAGCAACGGGGGTGGCAGAACCTACGAGCAGTACTTC
CASSNGGGRTYEQYF
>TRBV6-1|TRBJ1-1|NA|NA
TGTGCCAGCAGCTTCACAGGGTCTGAAGCTTTCTTT
CASSFTGSEAFF
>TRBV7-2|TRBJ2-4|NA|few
TGTGCCAGCAGCTTATACGGGGATGAAAACATTCAGTACTTC
CASSLYGDENIQYF
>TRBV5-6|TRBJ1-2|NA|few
TGTGCCAGCAGCTTTGACCCCGGGTATGGCTACACCTTC
CASSFDPGYGYTF
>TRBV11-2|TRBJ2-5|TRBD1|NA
TGTGCCAGCAGCTTACTACAGGGGGGATTGGAGACCCAGTACTTC
CASSLLQGGLETQYF
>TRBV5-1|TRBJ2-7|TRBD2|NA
TGCGCCAGCAGCTTGAGCCTAGCGGGGGCACGGAAGGGGGAGCAGTACTTC
CASSLSLAGARKGEQYF
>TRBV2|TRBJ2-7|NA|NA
TGTGCCAGCAGTGTGGAGGTGCGGACCTACGAGCAGTACTTC
CASSVEVRTYEQYF
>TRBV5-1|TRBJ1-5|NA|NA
TGCGCCAGCAGCTTCGGGGGCAATCAGCCCCAGCATTTT
CASSFGGNQPQHF
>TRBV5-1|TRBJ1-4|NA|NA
TGCGCCAGCAGCTTGGGACAAAGAAATGAAAAACTGTTTTTT
CASSLGQRNEKLFF
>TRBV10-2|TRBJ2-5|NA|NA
TGCGCCAGCAGTGAGTCGATGGCGGGGACCCAGTACTTC
CASSESMAGTQYF
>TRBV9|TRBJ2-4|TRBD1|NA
TGTGCCAGCAGCGAGGGACAGGGTCCACTTGCCAAAAACATTCAGTACTTC
CASSEGQGPLAKNIQYF
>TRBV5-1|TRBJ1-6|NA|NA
TGCGCCAGCAGCCTCATCGGACAGACCTATAATTCACCCCTCCACTTT
CASSLIGQTYNSPLHF
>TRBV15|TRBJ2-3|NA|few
TGTGCCACCAGCTGGCGGGGTTCCGCAGATACGCAGTATTTT
CATSWRGSADTQYF
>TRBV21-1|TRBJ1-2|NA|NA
TGTGCCAGCAGCCCCCGGGGACAGGTTGGCTATGGCTACACCTTC
CASSPRGQVGYGYTF
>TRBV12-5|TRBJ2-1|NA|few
TGTGCTAGTGGTTTACCCCCGGCCGCGTCGGGGTTCTTC
CASGLPPAASGFF
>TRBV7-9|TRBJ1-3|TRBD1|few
TGTGCCAGCACCCGGGACAGAAAATTTAGAGACACCATATATTTT
CASTRDRKFRDTIYF
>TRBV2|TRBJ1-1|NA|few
TGTGCCAGCAAGGGGGAAGCTTTCTTT
CASKGEAFF
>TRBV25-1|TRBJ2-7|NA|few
TGTGCCAGCAGTGAAACAAGGGGCGCGGACGAGCAGTACTTC
CASSETRGADEQYF
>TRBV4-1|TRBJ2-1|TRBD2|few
TGCGCCAGCAGCCATACTAGCGGGGGGTTGGATGAGCAGTTCTTC
CASSHTSGGLDEQFF
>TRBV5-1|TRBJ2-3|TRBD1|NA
TGCGCCAGCAGCTTGGCGACAGGGTCACGGACGCAGTATTTT
CASSLATGSRTQYF
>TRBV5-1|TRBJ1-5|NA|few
TGCGCCAGCAGTGAGGGATCGGGCAATCAGCCCCAGCATTTT
CASSEGSGNQPQHF
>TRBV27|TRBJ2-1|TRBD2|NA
TGTGCCAGCGGAAGGACGGGGGGTCCGGGGAGTGAGCAGTTCTTC
CASGRTGGPGSEQFF
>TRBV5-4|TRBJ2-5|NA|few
TGTGCCAGCAGCTTGGCTTCCCAAGAGACCCAGTACTTC
CASSLASQETQYF
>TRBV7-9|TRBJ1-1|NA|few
TGTGCCAGCAGCTTAGTAGAAATGAACACTGAAGCTTTCTTT
CASSLVEMNTEAFF
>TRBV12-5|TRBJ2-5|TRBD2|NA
TGTGCTAGTGGTTTGGGTCCCAGCGGGGGTCTACAAGAGACCCAGTACTTC
CASGLGPSGGLQETQYF
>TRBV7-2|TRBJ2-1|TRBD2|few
TGTGCCAGCAGTGCTCCGGGACTAGCGGGGTACAATGAGCAGTTCTTC
CASSAPGLAGYNEQFF
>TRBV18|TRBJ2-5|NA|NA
TGTGCCAGCTCACCTCGGGTTGAAGAGACCCAGTACTTC
CASSPRVEETQYF
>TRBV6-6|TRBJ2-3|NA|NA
TGTGCCAGCAGCGACAACCTTAGCACAGATACGCAGTATTTT
CASSDNLSTDTQYF
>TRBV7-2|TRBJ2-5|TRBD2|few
TGTGCCAGCAGCTCTAGGGCGGGGGGAGGTGAGACCCAGTACTTC
CASSSRAGGGETQYF
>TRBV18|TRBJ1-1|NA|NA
TGTGCCAGCTCACCATTCCAGGTTCAGGCGACTGAAGCTTTCTTT
CASSPFQVQATEAFF